The 9 T cell receptor beta chains presented below share a single source sample, sequenced in a study of blood T cell repertoires in COVID-19. Some clones are missing from TCRdb's copy, which holds only in-frame ones; the method was immunoSEQ multiplex PCR. Among around 210,000 clones listed, 85% were seen once. Input material: peripheral blood. These receptors all come from a man aged 50 to 60 with COVID-19, enrolled during active disease.

The chain couples TRBV5-1 to TRBJ2-2; D is perhaps TRBD1 (7 bases). Trimming cost V 7 bases and J 4 bases, with 11 bases left between them. Germline V lookup: CDR1 SGHRS, CDR2 YFSETQ. The CDR3 totals 13 residues. In DNA, the CDR3 is TGCGCCAGCTACAGGGGAGGCACCGGGGAGCTGTTTTTT. This translates into CASYRGGTGELFF. Looking up the rest from reference TRBV5-1 and TRBJ2-2 gives the full variable domain: KAGVTQTPRYLIKTRGQQVTLSCSPISGHRSVSWYQQTPGQGLQFLFEYFSETQRNKGNFPGRFSGRQFSNSRSEMNVSTLELGDSALYLCASYRGGTGELFFGEGSRLTVL.

The V and J genes are TRBV7-2 and TRBJ2-7, with D maybe TRBD1 (6 bases). CDR1 is SGHTA and CDR2 is FQGNSA in the germline V gene. The CDR3 is 15 residues long. V lost 4 bases to trimming and J lost 6 bases, with 19 bases between them. In nucleotides, the CDR3 is TGTGCCAGCAGCTCCGGACACAGGGATTCCGGCGAGCAGTACTTC. Its protein is CASSSGHRDSGEQYF.

This chain links TRBV18 with TRBJ1-1, with TRBD1 identical over 7 bases. Trimming took 1 base from V and 11 from J; bases not matched to a gene: 10. Germline lookup yields CDR1 KGHSH and CDR2 LQKENI. The CDR3 consists of 14 residues. The CDR3 loop reads CASSPQTGNVEAFF. The DNA for the CDR3 is TGTGCCAGCTCACCACAGACAGGGAATGTTGAGGCTTTCTTT.

The J gene is TRBJ1-2, the V gene TRBV10-3; D ambiguous. Trimming left V 0 bases short and J 8 bases short, with 13 bases between. The CDR3 covers 14 residues. CDR1 ENHRY and CDR2 SYGVKD come from the germline V gene. This CDR3 is CAISESRGSEGYTF. CDR3 DNA sequence: TGTGCCATCAGTGAGTCGAGAGGGTCGGAGGGCTACACCTTC.

The chain couples TRBV2 to TRBJ2-3, with D perhaps matching TRBD2 (6 bases). Germline V gene lookup returns CDR1 SNHLY and CDR2 FYNNEI. The CDR3 totals 16 residues. The V and J ends lost 1 base and 6 bases respectively, with 17 bases between them. CDR3 nucleotide sequence: TGTGCCAGCAGTGAAGAGGGACTCCCCCCCTCGGATACGCAGTATTTT. As protein: CASSEEGLPPSDTQYF.

V and J are TRBV11-2 and TRBJ1-2; TRBD1 matches at 8 bases. This CDR3 region has 14 residues. Germline values: CDR1 SGHAT, CDR2 FQNNGV. V shed 1 base and J 2 bases; nucleotides not matched to a gene: 0. The CDR3 coding sequence is TGTGCCAGCAGCTTAGGGACAGGGAACTATGGCTACACCTTC. Its translation is CASSLGTGNYGYTF. Drawing the rest from reference TRBV11-2 and TRBJ1-2, the complete variable domain is EAGVAQSPRYKIIEKRQSVAFWCNPISGHATLYWYQQILGQGPKLLIQFQNNGVVDDSQLPKDRFSAERLKGVDSTLKIQPAKLEDSAVYLCASSLGTGNYGYTFGSGTRLTVV.

The V gene is TRBV15, the J gene TRBJ1-6; D unresolved. Germline V CDR1 and CDR2: LNHNV, YYDKDF (reference sequence). The CDR3 loop spans 15 amino acids. Deletions cut 2 bases from V and 6 bases from J, with 11 bases between. CDR3 sequence: CATSRKAESNSPLHF. The CDR3 DNA follows: TGTGCCACCAGCAGAAAAGCGGAGTCTAATTCACCCCTCCACTTT.

This clone was seen only once. The chain is built from TRBV12-3 or TRBV12-4 and TRBJ1-1, with D perhaps matching TRBD1 (6 bases). With 7 bases removed from V and 5 bases from J, the gap between germline ends came to 14 bases. This CDR3 has 13 residues. The CDR3 here is CASNLQGLTEAFF. For the CDR3, the DNA is TGTGCCAGCAACTTACAGGGCTTAACTGAAGCTTTCTTT.

The J gene is TRBJ2-7, the V gene TRBV27, with D tentatively TRBD2 (5 bases). CDR3 length equals 12 residues. Germline V gene lookup returns CDR1 MNHEY and CDR2 SMNVEV (reference sequence). Trimming stripped 5 bases from V and 3 bases from J, with 8 bases between. The CDR3 nucleotides are TGTGCCAGCAGTGGACGGGGCTACGAGCAGTACTTC. Amino acids: CASSGRGYEQYF.